This entry lists 13 T cell receptor beta chains sequenced from one sample in a study of T cell changes during pregnancy in multiple sclerosis. Sequencing used immunoSEQ multiplex PCR; TCRdb keeps in-frame clones, though not all of them. Of some 59,000 clones listed, 80% to 90% are singletons. The specimen comprised peripheral blood, sampled in the first trimester of pregnancy. These receptors came from a female donor with multiple sclerosis, enrolled in a pregnancy study.

This chain links TRBV18 with TRBJ2-2, with TRBD1 matching over 7 bases. Germline trimming cut 4 bases from V and 4 bases from J; bases unmatched to any gene: 9. Germline CDR1 reads KGHSH; CDR2 reads LQKENI. There are 16 residues in the CDR3. This CDR3 is CASSREPGQITGELFF. In DNA, the CDR3 is TGTGCCAGCTCACGGGAACCGGGACAGATCACCGGGGAGCTGTTTTTT.

The chain uses TRBV30 and TRBJ1-2, with 7 nucleotides matching TRBD1. Germline assignment: CDR1 GTSNPN and CDR2 SVGIG (reference sequence). The V gene end was trimmed by 5 bases and the J gene end by 7 bases; junction bases not matched to a gene: 10. There are 13 residues in the CDR3. The CDR3 spells CAWARGTEGGYTF. The CDR3 region has the DNA TGTGCCTGGGCGCGAGGGACAGAAGGTGGCTACACCTTC.

This chain uses TRBV5-6 with TRBJ2-7, with D perhaps matching TRBD2 (5 bases). The CDR3 runs to 15 residues. V was pared by 0 bases and J by 5 bases, with 15 bases between. Per germline, CDR1 SGHDT and CDR2 YYEEEE. The CDR3 reads CASSLAEIWRNEQYF. The CDR3 nucleotides read TGTGCCAGCAGCTTGGCCGAAATCTGGAGGAACGAGCAGTACTTC.

V usage is TRBV7-9 and J usage is TRBJ1-6; 8 nucleotides line up with TRBD1. V shed 4 bases, J shed 4 bases, and the junction held 6 bases outside the gene matches. Germline CDR1 is SEHNR and CDR2 is FQNEAQ (reference sequence). CDR3 length: 16 residues. The CDR3 here is CASSSPTGDYNSPLHF. In DNA form, the CDR3 reads TGTGCCAGCAGCTCACCGACAGGGGATTATAATTCACCCCTCCACTTT.

The chain carries TRBV5-1 and TRBJ2-1, with TRBD1 as a possible D gene (6 bases). Germline loops: CDR1 SGHRS, CDR2 YFSETQ. CDR3 length equals 13 residues. Trimming left V 5 bases short and J 6 bases short, with 12 bases between. In DNA form, the CDR3 reads TGCGCCAGCAGGGAACAGGGTCTCAATGAGCAGTTCTTC. This codes for CASREQGLNEQFF.

The chain combines TRBV7-2 with TRBJ2-2; maybe TRBD2 (6 bases). Germline V CDR1 and CDR2: SGHTA, FQGNSA. Trimming stripped 5 bases from V and 6 bases from J, with 13 bases between. The CDR3 consists of 14 residues. The CDR3: CASSPWGGAGELFF. The DNA of the CDR3 is TGTGCCAGCAGCCCCTGGGGAGGCGCCGGGGAGCTGTTTTTT.

This sequence joins TRBV27 and TRBJ1-2; the D gene is possibly TRBD1 (6 bases). The V gene lost 3 bases and the J gene lost 6 bases, with 17 bases spanning the gap. This CDR3 spans 15 amino acids. Germline loops: CDR1 MNHEY, CDR2 SMNVEV (reference sequence). DNA of the CDR3: TGTGCCAGCAGTTTTAGGGGACATACAGCCCATGGCTACACCTTC. This translates into CASSFRGHTAHGYTF.

V usage is TRBV6-1 and J usage is TRBJ2-1; possibly TRBD2 for D (5 bases). Germline values: CDR1 MNHNS, CDR2 SASEGT. The length of the CDR3 is 11 residues. V was cut by 11 bases and J by 6 bases, with 11 bases left in between. The CDR3 here is CAGRSGNEQFF. DNA of the CDR3: TGTGCCGGACGGAGCGGCAATGAGCAGTTCTTC.

The rearrangement joins TRBV5-6 to TRBJ1-6, with TRBD1 identical over 8 bases. After removal of 5 bases from V and 5 bases from J, the junction contained 9 bases not matched to a gene. Looked up from germline, CDR1 is SGHDT and CDR2 is YYEEEE. The CDR3 is 16 amino acids. The CDR3 here is CASSRDRRPNNSPLHF. The CDR3 coding sequence is TGTGCCAGCAGTAGGGACAGGCGACCTAATAATTCACCCCTCCACTTT. Looking up the rest from reference TRBV5-6 and TRBJ1-6 gives the full variable domain: DAGVTQSPTHLIKTRGQQVTLRCSPKSGHDTVSWYQQALGQGPQFIFQYYEEEERQRGNFPDRFSGHQFPNYSSELNVNALLLGDSALYLCASSRDRRPNNSPLHFGNGTRLTVT.

J is TRBJ2-7 and V is TRBV4-3, with D hard to call. The ends were cut back, 0 bases at V and 2 bases at J, with 8 bases in the middle. The CDR3 loop spans 14 amino acids. Per the germline V gene, CDR1 is LGHNA and CDR2 is YSLEER. This chain's CDR3 is CASSQDVGPYEQYF. CDR3 nucleotides: TGCGCCAGCAGCCAAGATGTGGGCCCCTACGAGCAGTACTTC.

The rearrangement links TRBV5-1 to TRBJ1-2; TRBD1 matches 7 bases. The V gene end was trimmed by 0 bases and the J gene end by 5 bases; junction bases not matched to a gene: 7. Per germline, CDR1 SGHRS and CDR2 YFSETQ. This CDR3 has 15 amino acids. CDR3 DNA: TGCGCCAGCAGCTTGGCCAGTGGGACAGAGTATGGCTACACCTTC. Encoded protein: CASSLASGTEYGYTF.

The chain joins TRBV7-2 to TRBJ1-5; D is perhaps TRBD1 (5 bases). This CDR3 contains 15 residues. Germline CDR1 and CDR2: SGHTA and FQGNSA. V lost 4 bases to trimming and J lost 1 base, with 11 bases between them. The CDR3 sequence: CASSSSPGSNQPQHF. In DNA, the CDR3 is TGTGCCAGCAGCTCCAGCCCAGGGAGCAATCAGCCCCAGCATTTT.

The chain joins TRBV5-1 to TRBJ1-1, with 8 bases matching TRBD1. The J segment lost 2 bases and the V segment lost 4 bases, leaving 7 bases of the junction unmatched. The CDR3 loop spans 15 amino acids. Germline V lookup: CDR1 SGHRS, CDR2 YFSETQ. The CDR3 loop reads CASSPSGQGNTEAFF. CDR3 DNA: TGCGCCAGCAGCCCGAGCGGACAGGGAAACACTGAAGCTTTCTTT.